What follows describes a single T cell receptor beta chain. The data belong to a study of shared clonotypes between healthy human individuals. Here immunoSEQ multiplex PCR was the method, and the copy in TCRdb shows in-frame clones only, minus some. The sample carries about 2.2 million clones, 85% to 95% recorded once. The germline V gene has CDR1 SGHTA and CDR2 FQGNSA. V was shortened by 4 bases and J by 3 bases, with 13 bases between the two germline ends. This CDR3 is built from 14 residues. It was CD45RO-negative cells, positively selected for CCR7, that made up naive CD8 cells, with terminally differentiated effector memory CD45RA+ cells excluded.

This clonotype was sampled from a man aged 18 to 30 in good health. Some clones in this sample may be carry-over from other donors' samples. The chain combines TRBV7-2 with TRBJ2-7; TRBD1 or TRBD2 may be the D gene (6 bases each). Sequencing input: naive CD8+ T cells from PBMCs. For the CDR3, the DNA is TGTGCCAGCAGCTCTTTCGGGGGCGACTACGAGCAGTACTTC. Amino acid sequence: CASSSFGGDYEQYF.